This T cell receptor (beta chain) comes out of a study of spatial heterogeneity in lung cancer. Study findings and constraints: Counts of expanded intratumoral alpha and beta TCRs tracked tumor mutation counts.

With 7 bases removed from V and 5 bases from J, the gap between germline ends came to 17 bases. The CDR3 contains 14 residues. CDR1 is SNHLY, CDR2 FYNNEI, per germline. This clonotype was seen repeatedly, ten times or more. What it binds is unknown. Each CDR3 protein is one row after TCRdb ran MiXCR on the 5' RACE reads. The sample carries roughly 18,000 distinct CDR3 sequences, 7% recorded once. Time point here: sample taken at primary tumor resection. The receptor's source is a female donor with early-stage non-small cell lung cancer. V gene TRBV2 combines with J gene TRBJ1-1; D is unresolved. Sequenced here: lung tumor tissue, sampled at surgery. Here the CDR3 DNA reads TGTGCCAGCATAGTTCGAAAGGGAGGGACTGAAGCTTTCTTT. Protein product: CASIVRKGGTEAFF.